A selection of T cell receptor beta chains follows, all from one sample in a study of control samples from healthy donors and cancer patients. TCRdb's copy holds only in-frame clones and misses some; the assay was immunoSEQ multiplex PCR. Among 90,000 or so clones listed, roughly 80% were seen once. The material sequenced was PBMCs. The receptors come from a man in his 70s with lung cancer. CDR3s include the opening cysteine and the closing phenylalanine or tryptophan. The D gene is left open where the match is weak. Only part of the rows carry a size: once, few, many, or a class if the clone is expanded.

J: TRBJ1-3; D: -; length: 15; V: TRBV10-3; size: -; DNA: TGTGCCATCAGTGAGCTCAGTTACTCTGGAAACACCATATATTTT; CDR3: CAISELSYSGNTIYF
J: TRBJ1-2; D: -; length: 12; V: TRBV12-3/TRBV12-4; size: -; DNA: TGTGCCAGCAGTCAACGACTAGGAAGCTACACCTTC; CDR3: CASSQRLGSYTF
J: TRBJ1-5; D: -; length: 13; V: TRBV27; size: -; DNA: TGTGCCAGCAGGGGACGGGACAATCAGCCCCAGCATTTT; CDR3: CASRGRDNQPQHF
J: TRBJ2-1; D: TRBD2; length: 14; V: TRBV6-5; size: -; DNA: TGTGCCAGCCGGCTGGGGGGGTCCTACAATGAGCAGTTCTTC; CDR3: CASRLGGSYNEQFF
J: TRBJ2-3; D: TRBD1; length: 14; V: TRBV5-1; size: -; DNA: TGCGCCAGCAGCCTACAGGGGGCGGCAGATACGCAGTATTTT; CDR3: CASSLQGAADTQYF
J: TRBJ2-7; D: -; length: 15; V: TRBV11-2; size: -; DNA: TGTGCCAGCAGCCCGAGGGCCCAGGGGTCCTACGAGCAGTACTTC; CDR3: CASSPRAQGSYEQYF
J: TRBJ1-3; D: -; length: 14; V: TRBV2; size: few; DNA: TGTGCCAGCAAGCAGACAGAGACTGGAAACACCATATATTTT; CDR3: CASKQTETGNTIYF
J: TRBJ1-1; D: TRBD1; length: 13; V: TRBV6-2/TRBV6-3; size: -; DNA: TGTGCCAGCAGCCACCAGGGGGTCACTGAAGCTTTCTTT; CDR3: CASSHQGVTEAFF
J: TRBJ1-5; D: -; length: 16; V: TRBV5-6; size: -; DNA: TGTGCCAGCAGCTTGTACGGTTCCCCTCAGGATCAGCCCCAGCATTTT; CDR3: CASSLYGSPQDQPQHF
J: TRBJ1-2; D: -; length: 12; V: TRBV15; size: -; DNA: TGTGCCACCAGCAGACCATGGGAAGGCTACACCTTC; CDR3: CATSRPWEGYTF
J: TRBJ2-7; D: -; length: 17; V: TRBV4-3; size: -; DNA: TGCGCCAGCAGCCAAGGATTTCGGTCCGGACTAACCTACGAGCAGTACTTC; CDR3: CASSQGFRSGLTYEQYF
J: TRBJ2-5; D: TRBD1; length: 14; V: TRBV6-5; size: -; DNA: TGTGCCAGCAGGACCGGGACAGCGAAAGAGACCCAGTACTTC; CDR3: CASRTGTAKETQYF
J: TRBJ2-2; D: TRBD1; length: 15; V: TRBV29-1; size: -; DNA: TGCAGCGCAACGCGGGACAGGGGGCCCACCGGGGAGCTGTTTTTT; CDR3: CSATRDRGPTGELFF
J: TRBJ2-4; D: TRBD2; length: 17; V: TRBV3-1/TRBV3-2; size: -; DNA: TGTGCCAGCAGCCGGACTAGCGGGGGGGTGGCCAAAAACATTCAGTACTTC; CDR3: CASSRTSGGVAKNIQYF
J: TRBJ2-2; D: -; length: 16; V: TRBV2; size: -; DNA: TGTGCCAGCAGTGAAAGTCTCAGGCGGGACACCGGGGAGCTGTTTTTT; CDR3: CASSESLRRDTGELFF
J: TRBJ2-4; D: TRBD1; length: 15; V: TRBV19; size: -; DNA: TGTGCCAGTAGTACCGGGACAGGGTTTAAAAACATTCAGTACTTC; CDR3: CASSTGTGFKNIQYF
J: TRBJ1-5; D: -; length: 13; V: TRBV2; size: -; DNA: TGTGCCAGCAGTGGACAGGTCGGGCAGCCCCAGCATTTT; CDR3: CASSGQVGQPQHF
J: TRBJ2-4; D: -; length: 15; V: TRBV29-1; size: once; DNA: TGCAGCGTTGAAGATATGAGGCGGTGGAAAAACATTCAGTACTTC; CDR3: CSVEDMRRWKNIQYF
J: TRBJ1-1; D: -; length: 13; V: TRBV18; size: -; DNA: TGTGCCAGCTCACCAAGGGGGGGAGCTGAAGCTTTCTTT; CDR3: CASSPRGGAEAFF
J: TRBJ2-5; D: -; length: 14; V: TRBV2; size: -; DNA: TGTGCCAGCAGTGATGGGGGGCCCCAAGAGACCCAGTACTTC; CDR3: CASSDGGPQETQYF
J: TRBJ1-2; D: -; length: 16; V: TRBV7-8; size: -; DNA: TGTGCCAGCAGCTTAGCTCCTTACAGGGTGGACTATGGCTACACCTTC; CDR3: CASSLAPYRVDYGYTF
J: TRBJ2-2; D: -; length: 19; V: TRBV14; size: few; DNA: TGTGCCAGCAGCCAAGTCCGAATCACACCCGGGAGGAACACCGGGGAGCTGTTTTTT; CDR3: CASSQVRITPGRNTGELFF
J: TRBJ2-3; D: TRBD2; length: 16; V: TRBV24-1; size: -; DNA: TGTGCCACCAGTGATTTGACTAGCGGGGACACAGATACGCAGTATTTT; CDR3: CATSDLTSGDTDTQYF
J: TRBJ2-2; D: TRBD1; length: 14; V: TRBV5-1; size: -; DNA: TGCGCCAGCAGAGGGGGCGCGAACACCGGGGAGCTGTTTTTT; CDR3: CASRGGANTGELFF